Detailed here is one T cell receptor beta chain. The same CDR3 arises from other DNA sequences in this sample as well. The sample originates from a study of blood T cell repertoires in COVID-19. For the study at large: Material from acute and convalescent COVID-19 was sourced from the United States, Italy and Spain.

Germline V gene data show CDR1 as SGHRS and CDR2 as YFSETQ. V was pared by 0 bases and J by 1 base, with 12 bases between. The CDR3 extends over 16 amino acids. Clones were sequenced by immunoSEQ multiplex PCR, and TCRdb holds only the in-frame ones, with some missing. The sample consists of approximately 120,000 clones, 80% to 90% of them appearing once. Sequenced material: peripheral blood. This sequence was found in a human donor in a cohort sampled during active COVID-19. V gene TRBV5-1 combines with J gene TRBJ2-3; D is perhaps TRBD2 (6 bases). CDR3 DNA: TGCGCCAGCAGCTTGGGACTAGTAGGGGGCACAGATACGCAGTATTTT. Protein: CASSLGLVGGTDTQYF.